This section outlines one T cell receptor beta chain sequence together with its context. Its target is not known. The data were taken from a study of cytomegalovirus exposure and HLA in healthy donors. Study conclusions and caveats: Within the 120 or so validation repertoires, first-cohort TCR clusters tended to co-occur, according to a later analysis.

Germline CDR1 MGHDK, CDR2 SYGVNS. The CDR3 loop spans 13 amino acids. With 5 bases removed from V and 7 bases from J, the gap between germline ends came to 12 bases. Repertoires were generated with immunoSEQ multiplex PCR, while TCRdb's copy carries only in-frame clones and drops some. The sample yields 95,000 to 150,000 clones, approximately 92% seen once. The chain joins TRBV25-1 to TRBJ1-5, with TRBD1 as a possible D gene (5 bases). Sequencing was done on a sample of PBMCs. The source is a woman aged 18-29 years in good health and CMV-seronegative. DNA of the CDR3: TGTGCCAGCAGTCAGGGCGGCGGACAGCCCCAGCATTTT. Its protein product is CASSQGGGQPQHF.